Listed below are T cell receptor beta chains from one sample, sequenced in a study of CD8 T cells in ankylosing spondylitis. In TCRdb, the 5' RACE reads were re-called with MiXCR into one record per CDR3 protein. The table shows about 52,000 distinct CDR3 sequences, with about 7% occurring only once. Sequenced input: blood, either unsorted or a sorted T cell fraction (not recorded which). The source is a female donor with ankylosing spondylitis or in good health (not recorded which). The CDR3 runs from the conserved cysteine through the conserved F or W. A D gene is named only where the DNA matches it firmly. Not every row has a clone size; where given, it reads once, few, many or a size class.

d_gene	v_gene	j_gene	abundance	CDR3aa	CDR3nt
NA	TRBV7-3	TRBJ2-1	many	CASSARGGAPRSNNEQFF	TGTGCCAGTTCAGCTAGGGGGGGGGCGCCACGATCAAACAATGAGCAGTTCTTC
NA	TRBV20-1	TRBJ1-3	few	CSARRARADTIYF	TGCAGTGCTAGACGGGCCAGGGCGGACACCATATATTTT
NA	TRBV7-9	TRBJ1-1	many	CASSPTGDTEAFF	TGTGCCAGCAGCCCAACAGGTGACACTGAAGCTTTCTTT
NA	TRBV9	TRBJ2-2	few	CASSVQSAGELFF	TGTGCCAGCAGCGTCCAGTCGGCCGGGGAGCTGTTTTTT
NA	TRBV5-1	TRBJ2-1	many	CASLKQPSSYNEQFF	TGCGCCAGCCTCAAGCAGCCTAGCTCCTACAATGAGCAGTTCTTC
NA	TRBV7-3	TRBJ1-2	many	CASSGQYNYGYTF	TGTGCCAGCAGCGGACAATACAACTATGGCTACACCTTC
TRBD1	TRBV5-1	TRBJ1-6	many	CASSLNRGPDPLHF	TGCGCCAGCAGCTTAAACAGGGGGCCCGACCCCCTCCACTTT
NA	TRBV5-6	TRBJ2-2	many	CASRKLGVSTGELFF	TGTGCCAGCAGAAAACTGGGCGTGTCGACCGGGGAGCTGTTTTTT
NA	TRBV7-3	TRBJ2-7	many	CASSSFSYEQYF	TGTGCCAGCAGCTCGTTCTCCTACGAGCAGTACTTC
TRBD1	TRBV10-3	TRBJ2-5	many	CAISGQGHGTQYF	TGTGCCATCAGTGGACAGGGCCACGGCACCCAGTACTTC
NA	TRBV12-3/TRBV12-4	TRBJ2-3	NA	CASSDKQGPATDTQYF	TGTGCCAGCAGCGATAAACAGGGACCCGCAACAGATACGCAGTATTTT